The clone carrying this T cell receptor beta chain was detected ten times or more. Its antigen remains unidentified. This sample was taken from a study of Graves' ophthalmopathy and Graves' hyperthyroidism. General observations from the study: Thyroid clonotypes that were expanded above 0.001 frequency mostly also appeared in blood. This model predicted ophthalmopathy progression (sensitivity 60% to 71%, specificity roughly 72%).

CDR3 regions of TCR beta were amplified from RNA transcripts. Second-round multiplex PCR followed a first-round RT-PCR using HTBI primers. A single record per CDR3 protein comes from TCRdb applying MiXCR to the multiplex PCR reads. Of 500,000 to 600,000 distinct CDR3 sequences in the sample, 39% are singletons; the top ten hold about 4%. Germline trimming cut 7 bases from V and 0 bases from J; bases unmatched to any gene: 5. In germline, CDR1 is SGHTA, CDR2 FQGNSA. The CDR3 loop spans 14 amino acids. This rearrangement joins TRBV7-2 to TRBJ1-1, with 7 bases matching TRBD1. The TCR originated in an adult man with Graves' hyperthyroidism. Source material: peripheral blood or thyroid tissue (not recorded which). The CDR3: CASNRGGMNTEAFF. CDR3 bases: TGTGCCAGCAACAGGGGTGGAATGAACACTGAAGCTTTCTTT.